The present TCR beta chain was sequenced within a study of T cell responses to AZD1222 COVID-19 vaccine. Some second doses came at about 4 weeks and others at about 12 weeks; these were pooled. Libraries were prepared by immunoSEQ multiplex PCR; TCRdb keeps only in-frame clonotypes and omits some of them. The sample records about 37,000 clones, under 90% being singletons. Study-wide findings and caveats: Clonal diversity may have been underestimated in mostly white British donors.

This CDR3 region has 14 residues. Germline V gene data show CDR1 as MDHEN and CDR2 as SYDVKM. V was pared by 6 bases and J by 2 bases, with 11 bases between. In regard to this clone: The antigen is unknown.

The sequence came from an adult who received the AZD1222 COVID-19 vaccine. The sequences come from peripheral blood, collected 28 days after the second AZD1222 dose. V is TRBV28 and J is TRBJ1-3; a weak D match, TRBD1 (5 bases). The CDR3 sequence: CASRTVGPGNTIYF. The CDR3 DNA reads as TGTGCCAGCAGAACAGTGGGGCCTGGAAACACCATATATTTT.